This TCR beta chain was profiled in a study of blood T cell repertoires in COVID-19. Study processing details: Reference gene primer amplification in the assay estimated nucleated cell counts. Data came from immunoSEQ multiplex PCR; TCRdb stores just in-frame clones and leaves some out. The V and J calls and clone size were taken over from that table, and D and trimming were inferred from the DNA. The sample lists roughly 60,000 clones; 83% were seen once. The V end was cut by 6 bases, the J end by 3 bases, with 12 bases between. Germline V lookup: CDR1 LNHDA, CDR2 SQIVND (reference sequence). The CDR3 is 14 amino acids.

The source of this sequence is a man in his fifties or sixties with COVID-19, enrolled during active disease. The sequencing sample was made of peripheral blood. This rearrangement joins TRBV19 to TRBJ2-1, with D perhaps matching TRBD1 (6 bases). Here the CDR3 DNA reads TGTGCCAGTAGGGACAGTAATTTCTACAATGAGCAGTTCTTC. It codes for CASRDSNFYNEQFF. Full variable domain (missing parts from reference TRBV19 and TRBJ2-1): DGGITQSPKYLFRKEGQNVTLSCEQNLNHDAMYWYRQDPGQGLRLIYYSQIVNDFQKGDIAEGYSVSREKKESFPLTVTSAQKNPTAFYLCASRDSNFYNEQFFGPGTRLTVL.